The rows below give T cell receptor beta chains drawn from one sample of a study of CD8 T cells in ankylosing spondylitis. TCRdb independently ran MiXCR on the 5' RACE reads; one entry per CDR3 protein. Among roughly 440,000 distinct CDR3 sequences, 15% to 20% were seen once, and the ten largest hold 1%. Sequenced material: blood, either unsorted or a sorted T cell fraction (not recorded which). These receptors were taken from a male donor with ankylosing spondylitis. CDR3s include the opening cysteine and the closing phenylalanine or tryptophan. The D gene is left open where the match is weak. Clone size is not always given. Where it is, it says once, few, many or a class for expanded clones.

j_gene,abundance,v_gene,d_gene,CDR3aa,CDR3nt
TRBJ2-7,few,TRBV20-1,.,CSASKFVSSYEQYF,TGCAGTGCTAGTAAGTTCGTGAGCTCCTACGAGCAGTACTTC
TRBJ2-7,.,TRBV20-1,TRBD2,CSARDTSGTTSEQYF,TGCAGTGCTAGAGACACTAGCGGGACCACTAGCGAGCAGTACTTC
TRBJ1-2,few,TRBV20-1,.,CSAITGQTGYGYTF,TGCAGTGCTATTACCGGACAGACCGGCTATGGCTACACCTTC
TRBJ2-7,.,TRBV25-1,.,CASSELLGALDF,TGTGCCAGCAGTGAATTACTGGGGGCTTTGGACTTC
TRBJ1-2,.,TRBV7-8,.,CASSLRGSANYGYTF,TGTGCCAGCAGCTTACGGGGGTCTGCTAACTATGGCTACACCTTC
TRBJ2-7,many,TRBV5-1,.,CASSLPGGEQYF,TGCGCCAGCAGCTTGCCCGGTGGGGAGCAGTACTTC
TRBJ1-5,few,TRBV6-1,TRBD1,CASSIDRDRNQPQHF,TGTGCCAGCAGCATAGACAGGGACAGGAATCAGCCCCAGCATTTT
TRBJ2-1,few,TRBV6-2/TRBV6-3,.,CASSRGLLNEQFF,TGTGCCAGCAGTCGCGGACTACTTAATGAGCAGTTCTTC
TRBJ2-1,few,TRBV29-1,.,CSVGGTAQAGSHNEQFF,TGCAGCGTTGGGGGGACAGCTCAAGCGGGTTCACACAATGAGCAGTTCTTC
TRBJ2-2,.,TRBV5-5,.,CASSLGRSTGELFF,TGTGCCAGCAGCTTGGGAAGAAGCACCGGGGAGCTGTTTTTT
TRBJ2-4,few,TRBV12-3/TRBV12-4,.,CASSPIRVIAKNIQYF,TGTGCCAGCAGTCCGATCAGGGTTATAGCCAAAAACATTCAGTACTTC
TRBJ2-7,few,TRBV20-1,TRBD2,CSARDSAGVYEQYF,TGCAGTGCTAGAGATTCAGCGGGAGTGTACGAGCAGTACTTC
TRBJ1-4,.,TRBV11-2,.,CASRDWALNEKLFF,TGTGCCAGCAGAGACTGGGCCCTTAATGAAAAACTGTTTTTT
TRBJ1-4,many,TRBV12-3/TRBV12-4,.,CASSSGTGVSFEKLFF,TGTGCCAGCAGTTCGGGGACTGGGGTCTCGTTCGAAAAACTGTTTTTT
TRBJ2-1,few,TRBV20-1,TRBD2,CSARVSGRGSYNEQFF,TGCAGTGCTAGAGTTAGCGGGAGGGGTTCCTACAATGAGCAGTTCTTC
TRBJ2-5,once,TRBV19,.,CASTPGGRGVKTQYF,TGTGCCAGTACCCCAGGTGGCAGGGGTGTGAAGACCCAGTACTTC
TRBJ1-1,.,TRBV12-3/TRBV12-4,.,CASSSRQAYTEAFF,TGTGCCAGCAGCTCCCGACAGGCGTACACTGAAGCTTTCTTT
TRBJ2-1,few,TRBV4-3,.,CASSDYSKINEQFF,TGCGCCAGCAGCGACTACTCAAAGATCAATGAGCAGTTCTTC
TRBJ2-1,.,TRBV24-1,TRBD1,CATSDAQGADNEQFF,TGTGCCACCAGTGATGCGCAGGGGGCGGACAATGAGCAGTTCTTC
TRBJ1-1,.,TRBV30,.,CAWSTDIPAFF,TGTGCCTGGAGTACAGACATCCCAGCTTTCTTT
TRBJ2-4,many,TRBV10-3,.,CAISEKNIQYF,TGTGCCATCAGTGAAAAAAACATTCAGTACTTC
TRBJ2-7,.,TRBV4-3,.,CASSQDYGGNSYEQYF,TGCGCCAGCAGCCAAGATTACGGCGGAAACTCCTACGAGCAGTACTTC
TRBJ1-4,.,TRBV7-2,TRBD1,CASSDPGGEGNEKLFF,TGTGCCAGCAGCGACCCAGGGGGCGAAGGGAATGAAAAACTGTTTTTT
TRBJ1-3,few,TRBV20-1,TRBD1,CSARAADRGSGNTIYF,TGCAGTGCTAGAGCCGCGGACAGGGGGTCTGGAAACACCATATATTTT
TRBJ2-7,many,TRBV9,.,CASSVENSYEQYF,TGTGCCAGCAGCGTAGAGAACAGTTACGAGCAGTACTTC
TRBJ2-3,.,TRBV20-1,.,CSASGIAPPGTQYF,TGCAGTGCTAGCGGGATAGCTCCCCCCGGTACGCAGTATTTT
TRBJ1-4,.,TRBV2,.,CASTAGTNEKLFF,TGTGCCAGCACCGCGGGGACTAATGAAAAACTGTTTTTT
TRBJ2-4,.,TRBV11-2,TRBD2,CASSPTLSGRADVKNIQYF,TGTGCCAGCAGCCCCACTCTGAGCGGGAGGGCCGACGTCAAAAACATTCAGTACTTC
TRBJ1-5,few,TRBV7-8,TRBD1,CASSAGTGGDQPQHF,TGTGCCAGCAGCGCCGGGACAGGGGGCGATCAGCCCCAGCATTTT
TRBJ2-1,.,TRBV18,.,CASSPAEPYNEQFF,TGTGCCAGCTCACCAGCGGAGCCGTACAATGAGCAGTTCTTC
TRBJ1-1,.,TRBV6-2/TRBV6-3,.,CASSLRTPNTEAFF,TGTGCCAGCAGTCTCCGGACGCCGAACACTGAAGCTTTCTTT
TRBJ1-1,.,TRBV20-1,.,CSARDFRVRAEAFF,TGCAGTGCTAGAGATTTCAGGGTTAGGGCTGAAGCTTTCTTT
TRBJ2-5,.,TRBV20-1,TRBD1,CSANDRAKQETQYF,TGCAGTGCAAACGACAGGGCCAAACAAGAGACCCAGTACTTC
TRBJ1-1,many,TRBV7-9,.,CASSSQTNTEAFF,TGTGCCAGCAGCTCCCAGACGAACACTGAAGCTTTCTTT
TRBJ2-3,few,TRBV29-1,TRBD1,CSVDRGADTQYF,TGCAGCGTGGACAGGGGAGCAGATACGCAGTATTTT
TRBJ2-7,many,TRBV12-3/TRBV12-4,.,CASSLTPSSYEQYF,TGTGCCAGCAGTTTAACCCCATCCTCCTACGAGCAGTACTTC
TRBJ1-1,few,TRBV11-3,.,CASSSGNGGNTEAFF,TGTGCCAGCAGCTCCGGGAACGGAGGGAACACTGAAGCTTTCTTT